One and the same sample provided the 29 T cell receptor beta chains below, sequenced in a study of lymphopenia after photon versus proton radiotherapy. Method: immunoSEQ multiplex PCR; TCRdb's copy keeps in-frame clones and lacks some. The sample has roughly 150,000 clones, roughly nine tenths seen once; the top ten hold about 4.7%. The sequencing used peripheral blood, collected from a patient treated with photon-based radiotherapy. Receptor source: a man aged 45 to 65 with gastric cancer.

The genes are TRBV5-1 and TRBJ2-3; 10 bases are a match to TRBD2. Germline V gene sequence: CDR1 SGHRS, CDR2 YFSETQ. Trimming cost V 0 bases and J 4 bases; bases outside gene matches: 11. This CDR3 has 18 residues. CDR3 nucleotides: TGCGCCAGCAGCTTGGACCTCCCAGCGGGAGGGTATCCAGATACGCAGTATTTT. It specifies CASSLDLPAGGYPDTQYF.

The chain couples TRBV14 to TRBJ1-1, with no clear D. This CDR3 region has 14 residues. CDR1 and CDR2 (germline): SGHDN, FVKESK. V was shortened by 1 base and J by 3 bases, with 9 bases between the two germline ends. The CDR3 sequence is CASSQVRMDTEAFF. In DNA form, the CDR3 reads TGTGCCAGCAGCCAAGTAAGGATGGACACTGAAGCTTTCTTT.

The V and J genes are TRBV30 and TRBJ2-7; 11 bases are shared with TRBD2. V was clipped by 2 bases and J by 7 bases; unmatched bases: 7. The CDR3 runs 14 residues. Germline V gene sequence: CDR1 GTSNPN, CDR2 SVGIG (reference sequence). The CDR3 DNA is TGTGCCTGGAGTCATCTAGCGGGAGGAGGGGAGCAGTACTTC. Amino acid sequence: CAWSHLAGGGEQYF.

The gene calls are TRBV5-5 and TRBJ1-5; the match to TRBD1 covers 7 bases. Trimming took 0 bases from V and 7 from J; bases not matched to a gene: 7. Germline V gene data show CDR1 as SGHKS and CDR2 as YYEKEE (reference sequence). The CDR3 consists of 15 residues. Here the CDR3 DNA reads TGTGCCAGCAGCTTGGATCCAGGGGGTCGACAGCCCCAGCATTTT. Its translation is CASSLDPGGRQPQHF.

V gene TRBV4-2 combines with J gene TRBJ2-3, with TRBD2 identical over 7 bases. The CDR3 spans 16 residues. Unmatched junction bases numbered 6, after V lost 3 bases and J lost 0 bases. The germline gives CDR1 LGHNA, CDR2 YNFKEQ. CDR3 residues: CASSQSRGSSTDTQYF. DNA of the CDR3: TGTGCCAGCAGCCAGTCTCGCGGGAGTAGCACAGATACGCAGTATTTT.

The chain has TRBV25-1 and TRBJ1-1, with a weak D call TRBD1 (5 bases). V was shortened by 3 bases and J by 1 base, with 9 bases between the two germline ends. The CDR3 loop spans 14 amino acids. The V gene's germline CDR1 is MGHDK and CDR2 SYGVNS. CDR3 amino acids: CASSDQGRNTEAFF. The CDR3 DNA reads as TGTGCCAGCAGTGACCAGGGCCGGAACACTGAAGCTTTCTTT.

J is TRBJ2-1 and V is TRBV7-7, with TRBD2 identical over 11 bases. Trimming at V came to 1 base and at J to 9 bases, leaving 5 bases not matched to a gene. The V gene's germline CDR1 is SSHAT and CDR2 FNYEAQ (reference sequence). This CDR3 has 15 amino acids. The CDR3 loop reads CASSLELAGVTEQFF. The CDR3 DNA reads as TGTGCCAGCAGCTTAGAACTAGCGGGAGTCACTGAGCAGTTCTTC.

J is TRBJ1-1 and V is TRBV30, with unresolved D. The CDR3 runs 12 residues. Germline-derived CDR1 and CDR2 are GTSNPN and SVGIG (reference sequence). The V end lost 6 bases, the J end lost 6 bases, and 14 bases lay between the germline ends. The CDR3 loop is CACDTPSAEAFF. The CDR3, as DNA: TGTGCCTGCGATACCCCCAGCGCTGAAGCTTTCTTT.

The chain carries TRBV9 and TRBJ2-2; no definite D call. This CDR3 comprises 14 residues. V lost 5 bases and J lost 2, with 10 bases in between. Germline CDR1 reads SGDLS; CDR2 reads YYNGEE. The CDR3 is CASRAAPNTGELFF. The CDR3 bases are TGTGCCAGCAGGGCAGCGCCTAACACCGGGGAGCTGTTTTTT.

The V and J genes are TRBV4-2 and TRBJ2-2; 10 bases line up with TRBD2. The CDR3 has 16 amino acids. Germline lookup yields CDR1 LGHNA and CDR2 YNFKEQ. The V segment lost 6 bases and the J segment 5 bases; nucleotides outside the gene matches: 9. CDR3 nucleotides: TGTGCCAGCAGTTTACTTAGCGGGAGGTTGACCGGGGAGCTGTTTTTT. This encodes CASSLLSGRLTGELFF.

This chain connects TRBV6-5 to TRBJ2-7; D perhaps matches TRBD2 (5 bases). Germline-derived CDR1 and CDR2 are MNHEY and SVGAGI. The CDR3 loop spans 16 amino acids. V lost 4 bases to trimming and J lost 0 bases, with 16 bases between them. The CDR3 DNA follows: TGTGCCAGCAGTTGGACGTCCGGGGTAGACTCCTACGAGCAGTACTTC. Encoded protein: CASSWTSGVDSYEQYF.

This sequence joins TRBV4-2 and TRBJ1-5; D remains ambiguous. The CDR3 contains 15 residues. The germline V and J ends were trimmed by 4 bases and 0 bases, with 10 bases remaining between them. Per the germline V gene, CDR1 is LGHNA and CDR2 is YNFKEQ. The CDR3 DNA is TGTGCCAGCAGCCGGGAGGAGAATAGCAATCAGCCCCAGCATTTT. This translates into CASSREENSNQPQHF.

This chain links TRBV5-6 with TRBJ2-1; D not resolved. This CDR3 is built from 12 residues. The germline V gene has CDR1 SGHDT and CDR2 YYEEEE. Trimming took 0 bases from V and 6 from J, leaving 4 bases between them. CDR3 residues: CASSLDSNEQFF. The CDR3 nucleotides read TGTGCCAGCAGCTTGGATTCCAATGAGCAGTTCTTC.

The chain employs TRBV29-1 and TRBJ2-1; 7 bases are shared with TRBD2. CDR1 and CDR2 (germline): SQVTM, ANQGSEA. The CDR3 contains 13 residues. Losses at the gene ends were 6 bases for V and 8 bases for J; bases not matched to a gene: 10. CDR3 protein: CSVDSGWAYEQFF. CDR3 bases: TGCAGCGTCGATAGCGGGTGGGCGTATGAGCAGTTCTTC.

V usage is TRBV7-2 and J usage is TRBJ2-5, with D possibly being TRBD1 or TRBD2 (5 bases each). CDR3 length equals 14 residues. V gave up 3 bases and J gave up 5 bases, with 13 bases separating them. CDR1 SGHTA and CDR2 FQGNSA come from the germline V gene. CDR3 region: CASSFQTGAETQYF. DNA of the CDR3: TGTGCCAGCAGCTTCCAGACCGGGGCGGAGACCCAGTACTTC.

In this sample, this clone turned up once. The genes are TRBV28 and TRBJ2-3; D is undetermined. Germline-derived CDR1 and CDR2 are MDHEN and SYDVKM. CDR3 length: 13 amino acids. Trimming took 4 bases from V and 6 from J, leaving 11 bases between them. This CDR3 reads CASSSDLTDTQYF. CDR3 nucleotide sequence: TGTGCCAGCAGTTCGGACCTTACGGATACGCAGTATTTT.

The chain recombines TRBV15 with TRBJ1-1; D may be TRBD1 (5 bases). The CDR3 is 14 amino acids. Germline CDR1 and CDR2: LNHNV and YYDKDF (reference sequence). V lost 7 bases to trimming and J lost 1 base, with 13 bases between them. CDR3 residues: CATMRDSENTEAFF. The DNA of the CDR3 is TGTGCCACCATGCGGGACTCAGAGAACACTGAAGCTTTCTTT.

The rearrangement joins TRBV5-4 to TRBJ2-7, with 9 positions matching TRBD1. This CDR3 contains 14 residues. V was clipped by 5 bases and J by 2 bases; unmatched bases: 5. Germline-derived CDR1 and CDR2 are SGHNT and YYREEE (reference sequence). The CDR3 region has the DNA TGTGCCAGCAGTCGGGACAGGGTACCCTACGAGCAGTACTTC. Translated, it gives CASSRDRVPYEQYF.

This clone came up once. The chain is built from TRBV7-2 and TRBJ2-7, with TRBD2 matching 14 bases. Trimming took 4 bases from V and 3 from J; bases not matched to a gene: 8. Per the germline V gene, CDR1 is SGHTA and CDR2 is FQGNSA. The CDR3 length is 17 residues. CDR3 bases: TGTGCCAGCAGCTCCCTGACTAGCGGGAGGGCCGTCTACGAGCAGTACTTC. This gives the protein CASSSLTSGRAVYEQYF.

This clone occurred once. The chain links TRBV2 to TRBJ2-1; no clear D. The CDR3 runs to 12 residues. CDR1 is SNHLY and CDR2 is FYNNEI in the germline V gene. The V gene lost 7 bases and the J gene lost 2 bases, with 6 bases spanning the gap. The CDR3 loop reads CASNTPYNEQFF. CDR3 sequence (DNA): TGTGCCAGCAACACTCCCTACAATGAGCAGTTCTTC.

The CDR3, as DNA: TGTGCCAGCAGTCCTGGACTAGCGGGAGGGCCCCACGAGCAGTACTTC. This gives the protein CASSPGLAGGPHEQYF. The rearrangement uses TRBV28 and TRBJ2-7, with 15 bases matching TRBD2. Germline V gene sequence: CDR1 MDHEN, CDR2 SYDVKM. V lost 5 bases, J lost 5 bases, and 7 bases stayed unmatched. This CDR3 has 16 amino acids.

The V gene is TRBV5-1, the J gene TRBJ2-3, with 9 bases that match TRBD1. The germline CDR1 and CDR2 sequences are SGHRS and YFSETQ. CDR3 size: 15 residues. V shed 3 bases, J shed 5 bases, and the junction held 7 bases outside the gene matches. This chain's CDR3 is CASSSNTGGGDTQYF. The DNA for the CDR3 is TGCGCCAGCAGCTCCAATACAGGGGGCGGAGATACGCAGTATTTT.

This clone has just one count. The chain couples TRBV5-6 to TRBJ1-4, with no clear D. Germline V gene data show CDR1 as SGHDT and CDR2 as YYEEEE. The ends were cut back, 4 bases at V and 8 bases at J, with 18 bases in the middle. The CDR3 spans 15 residues. This chain's CDR3 is CASSHGLREGEKLFF. The CDR3 coding sequence is TGTGCCAGCAGCCACGGACTGCGCGAAGGGGAAAAACTGTTTTTT.

The chain couples TRBV25-1 to TRBJ2-1; a weak D match, TRBD2 (5 bases). Per germline, CDR1 MGHDK and CDR2 SYGVNS. There are 12 residues in the CDR3. Trimming shortened V by 6 bases and J by 15 bases, and 18 bases separated the two germline ends. For the CDR3, the DNA is TGTGCCAGCAGCCTACCAGGAGGTAGTCCGTTCTTC. It yields the protein CASSLPGGSPFF.

The chain uses TRBV18 and TRBJ1-5; 9 bases line up with TRBD1. This CDR3 is 16 amino acids long. V lost 6 bases and J lost 7; bases outside the gene matches: 13. Germline CDR1 is KGHSH and CDR2 is LQKENI. CDR3 loop: CASSPKGDRVNQPQHF. The CDR3 DNA is TGTGCCAGCTCCCCCAAGGGGGACAGGGTGAACCAGCCCCAGCATTTT.

This clone was counted between two and nine times. The chain combines TRBV7-8 with TRBJ2-1; 12 bases are shared with TRBD2. The germline gives CDR1 SGHVS, CDR2 FQNEAQ. This CDR3 is built from 17 residues. The junction had 5 bases not matched to a gene; V was cut back by 1 base and J by 4 bases. Written as DNA, the CDR3 is TGTGCCAGCAGCTTAGGAGTAACTAGCGGGAGGTACAATGAGCAGTTCTTC. Its translation is CASSLGVTSGRYNEQFF.

This clone was observed a handful of times. The chain joins TRBV5-1 to TRBJ2-2; possibly TRBD2 for D (5 bases). CDR1 is SGHRS, CDR2 YFSETQ, per germline. This CDR3 region has 15 residues. Trimming removed 0 bases at V and 7 bases at J, with 13 bases between. This CDR3 is CASSLGLKSGGELFF. As DNA, the CDR3 is TGCGCCAGCAGCTTGGGACTAAAGAGTGGCGGGGAGCTGTTTTTT.

J is TRBJ2-1 and V is TRBV9; 9 bases agree with TRBD2. V shed 4 bases, J shed 10 bases, and the junction held 6 bases outside the gene matches. Germline CDR1 and CDR2: SGDLS and YYNGEE. This CDR3 has 13 amino acids. DNA of the CDR3: TGTGCCAGCAGCCCGCGGGAGGGTGGCGAGCAGTTCTTC. Translated: CASSPREGGEQFF.

The genes are TRBV5-1 and TRBJ1-5; 8 nucleotides match TRBD1. V lost 4 bases, J lost 4 bases, and 7 bases stayed unmatched. This CDR3 is 15 amino acids long. Germline CDR1 and CDR2: SGHRS and YFSETQ. The CDR3 reads CASSPGTGSNQPQHF. The CDR3 nucleotides are TGCGCCAGCAGCCCCGGGACAGGATCTAATCAGCCCCAGCATTTT.